This T cell receptor beta chain was sequenced in a study of blood T cells in healthy people across ages. For the second PCR, which ran for roughly 6 to 12 cycles, a sample-barcoded 5' primer and a J-beta primer mix were used. TCRdb redid the calling of the 5' RACE reads with MiXCR, one entry per CDR3 protein. The repertoire holds more than 650,000 distinct CDR3 sequences, with 25% to 30% as singletons. This clonotype was seen a handful of times. These records were also assigned to another study, of T cells of mothers and their children.

Sequencing was carried out using blood. This TCR came from a boy between 5 and 17 years old in good health.

The CDR3: CSAQGETQYF. CDR3 coding DNA: TGCAGTGCCCAGGGGGAGACCCAGTACTTC. The chain recombines TRBV20-1 with TRBJ2-5; tentatively, D is TRBD1 (6 bases). Trimming pared 6 bases from V and 5 bases from J, leaving 7 bases between. Germline V gene lookup returns CDR1 DFQATT and CDR2 SNEGSKA (reference sequence). CDR3 length: 10 amino acids.